The next 27 T cell receptor beta chains were all read from a single sample in a study of blood T cell repertoires in COVID-19 (TCRdb year 2020). Receptor libraries were prepared by the immunoSEQ multiplex PCR assay. What TCRdb holds here is the immuneACCESS table cut down to in-frame rearrangements. Part of the clones is not present; checked against another copy, under half of the missing clones reflect an unresolved V gene, and the others are unexplained. The sample table records about 300,000 clones; around 83% of these occur just once. Of the sample, around 1.2% is held by the ten largest clones. Sequenced input: peripheral blood. These receptors all come from a woman in her fifties or sixties with acute or convalescent COVID-19.

This rearrangement joins TRBV5-1 to TRBJ1-3, with 10 bases aligning to TRBD1. The V and J ends lost 4 bases and 1 base, in that order; junction bases with no gene match: 5. The CDR3 totals 16 residues. CDR1 is SGHRS and CDR2 is YFSETQ in the germline V gene. Here the CDR3 reads CASSGRQGASGNTIYF. Here the CDR3 DNA reads TGCGCCAGCAGCGGAAGACAGGGGGCGTCTGGAAACACCATATATTTT.

The gene calls are TRBV4-1 and TRBJ1-5, with D maybe TRBD1 (5 bases). CDR3 length: 15 residues. Trimming stripped 4 bases from V and 0 bases from J, with 10 bases between. The germline CDR1 and CDR2 sequences are MGHRA and YSYEKL. The CDR3 spells CASSLLDSSNQPQHF. CDR3 in DNA: TGCGCCAGCAGCCTTTTAGACAGTAGCAATCAGCCCCAGCATTTT.

This chain joins TRBV2 and TRBJ2-5, with D possibly being TRBD2 (7 bases). Germline V gene lookup returns CDR1 SNHLY and CDR2 FYNNEI. Trimming stripped 0 bases from V and 3 bases from J, with 17 bases between. The CDR3 runs 17 residues. The CDR3 spells CASSEALRGAWEETQYF. CDR3 DNA sequence: TGTGCCAGCAGTGAAGCGCTTCGGGGGGCTTGGGAAGAGACCCAGTACTTC.

The V call is TRBV7-2, the J call TRBJ1-5; D uncertain. Germline V gene data show CDR1 as SGHTA and CDR2 as FQGNSA. CDR3 length: 15 amino acids. The V and J ends lost 4 bases and 0 bases respectively, with 10 bases between them. This chain's CDR3 is CASSSPGGSNQPQHF. In nucleotides, the CDR3 is TGTGCCAGCAGCTCTCCCGGTGGTAGCAATCAGCCCCAGCATTTT.

This clone turned up a few times. This rearrangement joins TRBV10-3 to TRBJ1-2; D ambiguous. The ends were cut back, 3 bases at V and 8 bases at J, with 10 bases in the middle. Germline CDR1 ENHRY, CDR2 SYGVKD. The CDR3 has 12 residues. CDR3 DNA: TGTGCCATCAGTGACGGGGTTAACGGCTACACCTTC. Encoded protein: CAISDGVNGYTF.

The V call is TRBV5-1, the J call TRBJ1-4, with 7 bases matching TRBD1. The CDR3 runs to 16 residues. Losses at the gene ends were 0 bases for V and 0 bases for J; bases not matched to a gene: 2. Germline CDR1 is SGHRS and CDR2 is YFSETQ. The CDR3 loop reads CASSLEGQTTNEKLFF. CDR3 nucleotides: TGCGCCAGCAGCTTGGAGGGACAGACAACTAATGAAAAACTGTTTTTT. Filled out from reference TRBV5-1 and TRBJ1-4, the complete variable domain reads KAGVTQTPRYLIKTRGQQVTLSCSPISGHRSVSWYQQTPGQGLQFLFEYFSETQRNKGNFPGRFSGRQFSNSRSEMNVSTLELGDSALYLCASSLEGQTTNEKLFFGSGTQLSVL.

This chain joins TRBV30 and TRBJ1-5, with 7 nucleotides matching TRBD1. Unmatched junction bases numbered 10, after V lost 2 bases and J lost 6 bases. The germline gives CDR1 GTSNPN, CDR2 SVGIG (reference sequence). This CDR3 spans 15 amino acids. Here the CDR3 reads CAWSFGQAWSQPQHF. Written as DNA, the CDR3 is TGTGCCTGGAGTTTTGGACAGGCCTGGAGTCAGCCCCAGCATTTT.

The V call is TRBV9, the J call TRBJ2-5; 7 nucleotides align to TRBD2. V lost 4 bases to trimming and J lost 2 bases; unmatched junction nucleotides: 11. CDR1 and CDR2 (germline): SGDLS, YYNGEE. This CDR3 has 16 amino acids. The CDR3 region is CASSPSGAGTQETQYF. In nucleotides, the CDR3 is TGTGCCAGCAGCCCCTCAGGAGCGGGAACGCAAGAGACCCAGTACTTC.

This sequence joins TRBV4-2 and TRBJ2-7; a possible D gene is TRBD1 (5 bases). V lost 1 base and J 6 bases, leaving 13 bases between the germline ends. The CDR3 extends over 14 amino acids. CDR1 LGHNA and CDR2 YNFKEQ come from the germline V gene. The CDR3 DNA reads TGTGCCAGCAGCCAAGTGGGGCAGTACCCCGAGCAGTACTTC. Translating gives CASSQVGQYPEQYF.

This chain uses TRBV7-9 with TRBJ1-5, with no clear D. V lost 3 bases and J lost 1, with 7 bases in between. The CDR3 runs to 14 residues. The germline CDR1 and CDR2 sequences are SEHNR and FQNEAQ (reference sequence). The CDR3 reads CASSFGPSNQPQHF. CDR3 sequence (DNA): TGTGCCAGCAGCTTCGGTCCGAGCAATCAGCCCCAGCATTTT.

The chain combines TRBV10-3 with TRBJ1-1; D is unresolved. Trimming shortened V by 5 bases and J by 3 bases, and 13 bases separated the two germline ends. This CDR3 region has 14 residues. Germline values: CDR1 ENHRY, CDR2 SYGVKD. The CDR3 bases are TGTGCCATCAGTAACCGGGTAACGGACACTGAAGCTTTCTTT. Translated, it gives CAISNRVTDTEAFF.

About this clone: This sample also contains other DNA sequences that code for the same CDR3. V gene TRBV7-3 combines with J gene TRBJ2-3; 8 bases fit TRBD2. The CDR3 has 16 amino acids. From germline, CDR1 is SGHTA and CDR2 FQGTGA. V shed 4 bases and J 12 bases; nucleotides not matched to a gene: 18. The CDR3 DNA reads TGTGCCAGCAGCTCCCGCGTGAGTAGCGGGAATGGTACACAGTATTTT. Protein sequence: CASSSRVSSGNGTQYF. The variable domain in full, with the rest retrieved from reference TRBV7-3 and TRBJ2-3, is GAGVSQTPSNKVTEKGKYVELRCDPISGHTALYWYRQSLGQGPEFLIYFQGTGAADDSGLPNDRFFAVRPEGSVSTLKIQRTERGDSAVYLCASSSRVSSGNGTQYFGPGTRLTVL.

CDR3 coding DNA: TGTGCCAGCAGCCTAAAAGCCTCTCGGGGGATTGCTAACTATGGCTACACCTTC. This codes for CASSLKASRGIANYGYTF. The chain carries TRBV7-2 and TRBJ1-2, with D tentatively TRBD1 (5 bases). V was trimmed by 5 bases and J by 0 bases, leaving 22 bases between them. The CDR3 is 18 amino acids. Germline lookup yields CDR1 SGHTA and CDR2 FQGNSA.

This rearrangement joins TRBV24-1 to TRBJ2-7; 8 bases are shared with TRBD2. This CDR3 has 15 residues. Germline V gene sequence: CDR1 KGHDR, CDR2 SFDVKD. J was trimmed by 5 bases and V by 9 bases; bases with no gene match: 14. As DNA, the CDR3 is TGTGCCACCCCCCCGCATAGTAGCGGGGTAAACGAGCAGTACGTC. Translated: CATPPHSSGVNEQYV.

The V gene is TRBV20-1, the J gene TRBJ2-5; no reliable D call. This CDR3 spans 16 amino acids. Germline loops: CDR1 DFQATT, CDR2 SNEGSKA (reference sequence). Trimming took off 3 bases at V and 1 base at J, with 18 bases between the two ends. This CDR3 is CSASDLERPAQETQYF. DNA for the CDR3: TGCAGTGCTAGTGACCTAGAAAGGCCAGCCCAAGAGACCCAGTACTTC.

The chain couples TRBV2 to TRBJ2-1; TRBD2 matches at 12 bases. From germline, CDR1 is SNHLY and CDR2 FYNNEI. The length of the CDR3 is 14 residues. The J segment lost 4 bases and the V segment lost 7 bases, leaving 2 bases of the junction unmatched. The CDR3 protein is CASTSGGGYNEQFF. Written as DNA, the CDR3 is TGTGCCAGCACTAGCGGGGGGGGATACAATGAGCAGTTCTTC.

The CDR3 DNA reads TGTGCCAGCAGCCCCCGGACAGGGAGCTACGAGCAGTACGTC. This translates into CASSPRTGSYEQYV. J is TRBJ2-7 and V is TRBV7-2; 8 bases are shared with TRBD1. CDR3 length: 14 residues. CDR1 and CDR2 (germline): SGHTA, FQGNSA. Trimming took 5 bases from V and 3 from J; bases not matched to a gene: 6.

The chain has TRBV7-9 and TRBJ2-5; 14 nucleotides agree with TRBD2. Germline lookup yields CDR1 SEHNR and CDR2 FQNEAQ (reference sequence). Losses at the gene ends were 1 base for V and 5 bases for J; bases not matched to a gene: 6. The CDR3 extends over 17 amino acids. The CDR3 DNA reads as TGTGCCAGCAGCTTAGGGACTAGCGGGAGGAGAGAGGAGACCCAGTACTTC. It specifies CASSLGTSGRREETQYF.

V gene TRBV3-1 (or the pseudogene TRBV3-2) combines with J gene TRBJ2-3, with 7 bases fitting TRBD1. The V gene end was trimmed by 4 bases and the J gene end by 5 bases; junction bases not matched to a gene: 12. CDR3 length: 16 amino acids. Germline CDR1 LGHDT, CDR2 YNNKEL (reference sequence). DNA of the CDR3: TGTGCCAGCAGCCCTATTATAGGGGGCTGGGGAGATACGCAGTATTTT. It yields the protein CASSPIIGGWGDTQYF.

This chain uses TRBV2 with TRBJ2-3; 9 nucleotides match TRBD2. Germline loops: CDR1 SNHLY, CDR2 FYNNEI. This CDR3 comprises 15 residues. J lost 4 bases, V lost 7 bases, and 9 bases had no gene match. This CDR3 reads CASKPAGGRADTQYF. The CDR3 nucleotides read TGTGCCAGCAAGCCAGCGGGAGGAAGGGCAGATACGCAGTATTTT.

V and J are TRBV4-2 and TRBJ2-7; TRBD2 matches at 8 bases. The V segment lost 0 bases and the J segment 7 bases; nucleotides outside the gene matches: 2. The germline CDR1 and CDR2 sequences are LGHNA and YNFKEQ. This CDR3 is 13 amino acids long. The CDR3 bases are TGTGCCAGCAGCCAAGAAGGCGGGAGGGAGCAGTACTTC. It encodes CASSQEGGREQYF.

The rearrangement links TRBV14 to TRBJ2-6, with no clear D. This CDR3 comprises 15 residues. Germline V gene lookup returns CDR1 SGHDN and CDR2 FVKESK. The V end lost 3 bases, the J end lost 0 bases, and 6 bases lay between the germline ends. CDR3 in amino acids: CASSHRHSGANVLTF. Here the CDR3 DNA reads TGTGCCAGCAGCCACAGGCACTCTGGGGCCAACGTCCTGACTTTC.

The chain combines TRBV2 with TRBJ1-1; TRBD1 is a possible D gene (6 bases). V gave up 6 bases and J gave up 0 bases, with 17 bases separating them. The CDR3 contains 16 residues. The germline gives CDR1 SNHLY, CDR2 FYNNEI. CDR3 in DNA: TGTGCCAGCAGCCTCCCCCGGACAGCCATGAACACTGAAGCTTTCTTT. Its protein product is CASSLPRTAMNTEAFF.

V is TRBV18 and J is TRBJ1-1, with 8 positions matching TRBD1. V trimming: 3 bases; J trimming: 5 bases; junction bases outside the gene matches: 2. The CDR3 is made up of 13 amino acids. In germline, CDR1 is KGHSH, CDR2 LQKENI. The CDR3 sequence is CASSPTGVTEAFF. The CDR3 region has the DNA TGTGCCAGCTCACCGACAGGGGTGACTGAAGCTTTCTTT.

V is TRBV9 and J is TRBJ1-2; the match to TRBD1 covers 10 bases. The CDR3 loop spans 14 amino acids. V was pared by 5 bases and J by 6 bases, with 7 bases of the junction left unmatched. Looked up from germline, CDR1 is SGDLS and CDR2 is YYNGEE. CDR3 nucleotides: TGTGCCAGCAGGCTAATGACAGGGGGCGATGGCTACACCTTC. It is translated as CASRLMTGGDGYTF. The full variable domain, completed using reference TRBV9 and TRBJ1-2, is DSGVTQTPKHLITATGQRVTLRCSPRSGDLSVYWYQQSLDQGLQFLIQYYNGEERAKGNILERFSAQQFPDLHSELNLSSLELGDSALYFCASRLMTGGDGYTFGSGTRLTVV.

The J gene is TRBJ2-1, the V gene TRBV28; D perhaps matches TRBD1 (5 bases). The V gene lost 6 bases and the J gene lost 7 bases, with 7 bases spanning the gap. This CDR3 has 11 amino acids. In germline, CDR1 is MDHEN, CDR2 SYDVKM. The CDR3 sequence: CASRTANEQFF. Here the CDR3 DNA reads TGTGCCAGCAGGACAGCAAATGAGCAGTTCTTC.

On this clone itself: The identical CDR3 is also encoded by other nucleotide sequences in the sample. This chain uses TRBV9 with TRBJ1-1, with D tentatively TRBD1 (5 bases). The V gene's germline CDR1 is SGDLS and CDR2 YYNGEE. Trimming cost V 0 bases and J 0 bases, with 9 bases left between them. The CDR3 extends over 15 amino acids. The CDR3: CASSVGAGVNTEAFF. In DNA form, the CDR3 reads TGTGCCAGCAGCGTAGGGGCGGGGGTGAACACTGAAGCTTTCTTT.